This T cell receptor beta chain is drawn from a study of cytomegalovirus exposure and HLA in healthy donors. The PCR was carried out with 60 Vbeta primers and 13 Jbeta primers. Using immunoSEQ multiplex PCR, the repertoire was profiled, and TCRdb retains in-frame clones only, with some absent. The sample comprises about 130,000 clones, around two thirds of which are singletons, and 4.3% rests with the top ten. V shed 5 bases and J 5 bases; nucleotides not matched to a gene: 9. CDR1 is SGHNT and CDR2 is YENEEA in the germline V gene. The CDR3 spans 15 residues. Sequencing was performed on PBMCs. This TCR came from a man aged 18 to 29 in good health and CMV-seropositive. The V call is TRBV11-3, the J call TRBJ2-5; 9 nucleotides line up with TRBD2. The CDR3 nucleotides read TGTGCCAGCAGCCTAGGGTCTAGCGGGGTGGAGACCCAGTACTTC. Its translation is CASSLGSSGVETQYF. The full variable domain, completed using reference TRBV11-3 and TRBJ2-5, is EAGVVQSPRYKIIEKKQPVAFWCNPISGHNTLYWYLQNLGQGPELLIRYENEEAVDDSQLPKDRFSAERLKGVDSTLKIQPAELGDSAVYLCASSLGSSGVETQYFGPGTRLLVL.